The 20 T cell receptor beta chains listed next were all sequenced from one sample in a study of control samples from healthy donors and cancer patients. Assay: immunoSEQ multiplex PCR; the TCRdb copy retains only in-frame clones and omits some. The table has 150,000 or so clones, about 91% seen once; the top ten hold roughly 1.7%. The sequenced sample consisted of blood. These TCRs come from a man aged 18-30 years in good health.

V gene TRBV9 combines with J gene TRBJ2-5; D remains unclear. V lost 0 bases, J lost 5 bases, and 11 bases lay in between. Germline V gene data show CDR1 as SGDLS and CDR2 as YYNGEE. This CDR3 has 14 amino acids. As DNA, the CDR3 is TGTGCCAGCAGCGTAGTAGGTTCCACCGAGACCCAGTACTTC. Translating gives CASSVVGSTETQYF.

V and J are TRBV28 and TRBJ2-7; no reliable D call. The CDR3 is 13 residues long. V lost 3 bases to trimming and J lost 3 bases, with 9 bases between them. Germline V CDR1 and CDR2: MDHEN, SYDVKM. The CDR3 DNA sequence: TGTGCCAGCAGTTTGGAGAACGGCTACGAGCAGTACTTC. Residues: CASSLENGYEQYF. Based on the CDR3 plus reference TRBV28 and TRBJ2-7, the full variable domain is DVKVTQSSRYLVKRTGEKVFLECVQDMDHENMFWYRQDPGLGLRLIYFSYDVKMKEKGDIPEGYSVSREKKERFSLILESASTNQTSMYLCASSLENGYEQYFGPGTRLTVT.

This chain links TRBV6-2 or TRBV6-3 with TRBJ1-5, with a possible D match to TRBD1 (5 bases). The ends were cut back, 2 bases at V and 1 base at J, with 6 bases in the middle. The CDR3 loop spans 14 amino acids. CDR1 is MNHEY and CDR2 is SVGEGT in the germline V gene. The DNA of the CDR3 is TGTGCCAGCAGTTACGGGGGGAGCAATCAGCCCCAGCATTTT. It is translated as CASSYGGSNQPQHF.

The V gene is TRBV27, the J gene TRBJ1-2; TRBD1 is a possible D gene (5 bases). Germline V CDR1 and CDR2: MNHEY, SMNVEV (reference sequence). The CDR3 is made up of 14 amino acids. The V and J ends lost 4 bases and 4 bases respectively, with 13 bases between them. The CDR3 DNA follows: TGTGCCAGCAGTTCGGACACTAACTTCTATGGCTACACCTTC. Translating it yields CASSSDTNFYGYTF.

The V gene is TRBV11-2, the J gene TRBJ2-7; D unclear. Trimming removed 1 base from V and 2 bases from J, with 3 bases in between. Germline loops: CDR1 SGHAT, CDR2 FQNNGV. The CDR3 spans 12 residues. The CDR3 is CASSLGTYEQYF. CDR3 DNA: TGTGCCAGCAGCTTAGGTACCTACGAGCAGTACTTC. Filled out from reference TRBV11-2 and TRBJ2-7, the complete variable domain reads EAGVAQSPRYKIIEKRQSVAFWCNPISGHATLYWYQQILGQGPKLLIQFQNNGVVDDSQLPKDRFSAERLKGVDSTLKIQPAKLEDSAVYLCASSLGTYEQYFGPGTRLTVT.

The chain is built from TRBV14 and TRBJ2-2; TRBD2 aligns across 10 bases. The CDR3 has 16 amino acids. The V segment lost 3 bases and the J segment 6 bases; nucleotides outside the gene matches: 7. Germline V gene lookup returns CDR1 SGHDN and CDR2 FVKESK. DNA for the CDR3: TGTGCCAGCAGCCACCGCATTAGCGGGGGGCCCGGGGAGCTGTTTTTT. Amino acid sequence: CASSHRISGGPGELFF.

V gene TRBV30 combines with J gene TRBJ1-2; 9 positions agree with TRBD1. The CDR3 has 13 residues. Trimming removed 1 base from V and 8 bases from J; junction bases left unmatched: 5. Germline CDR1 reads GTSNPN; CDR2 reads SVGIG (reference sequence). CDR3 residues: CAWSGDREGGYTF. Written as DNA, the CDR3 is TGTGCCTGGAGTGGGGACAGGGAAGGGGGCTACACCTTC.

J is TRBJ1-1 and V is TRBV27; 8 nucleotides align to TRBD1. The germline gives CDR1 MNHEY, CDR2 SMNVEV (reference sequence). This CDR3 contains 14 residues. The V and J ends lost 5 bases and 4 bases, in that order; junction bases with no gene match: 6. The CDR3: CASSIQGASTEAFF. The CDR3 DNA reads as TGTGCCAGCAGTATCCAGGGGGCTTCCACTGAAGCTTTCTTT.

The chain links TRBV3-1 (or the pseudogene TRBV3-2) to TRBJ2-5; 9 positions agree with TRBD2. The V and J ends lost 1 base and 4 bases, in that order; junction bases with no gene match: 10. The CDR3 loop spans 17 amino acids. Germline-derived CDR1 and CDR2 are LGHDT and YNNKEL (reference sequence). CDR3: CASSQGARTSAGETQYF. CDR3 DNA sequence: TGTGCCAGCAGCCAAGGAGCTCGGACTAGCGCGGGAGAGACCCAGTACTTC.

This clone is a singleton in its sample. The chain joins TRBV6-4 to TRBJ2-3; D remains ambiguous. Per germline, CDR1 MRHNA and CDR2 SNTAGT. The CDR3 covers 14 residues. Deletions cut 0 bases from V and 6 bases from J, with 10 bases between. CDR3 coding DNA: TGTGCCAGCAGTGACTCGGGTCATAGGGATACGCAGTATTTT. Its translation is CASSDSGHRDTQYF.

The J gene is TRBJ2-3, the V gene TRBV5-6, with TRBD2 matching over 16 bases. Per germline, CDR1 SGHDT and CDR2 YYEEEE. CDR3 length: 18 residues. J gave up 0 bases and V 4 bases, and 5 bases lay outside the gene matches. CDR3 region: CASSEGTSGGASTDTQYF. CDR3 in DNA: TGTGCCAGCAGCGAAGGGACTAGCGGGGGGGCTAGCACAGATACGCAGTATTTT.

V gene TRBV7-9 combines with J gene TRBJ1-5; possibly TRBD1 for D (6 bases). Germline V CDR1 and CDR2: SEHNR, FQNEAQ (reference sequence). Trimming pared 2 bases from V and 3 bases from J, leaving 14 bases between. The CDR3 loop spans 16 amino acids. CDR3 sequence reads: CASSLWNGGLNQPQHF. Written as DNA, the CDR3 is TGTGCCAGCAGCTTATGGAACGGGGGGCTCAATCAGCCCCAGCATTTT.

The table lists this clone with a count of one. The chain couples TRBV6-5 to TRBJ1-2; D not resolved. V lost 0 bases to trimming and J lost 2 bases, with 10 bases between them. The CDR3 consists of 15 residues. The V gene's germline CDR1 is MNHEY and CDR2 SVGAGI. The CDR3 bases are TGTGCCAGCAGTTACTCGTACGGATCCAACTATGGCTACACCTTC. This encodes CASSYSYGSNYGYTF.

The V and J genes are TRBV30 and TRBJ1-3, with D possibly being TRBD1 (6 bases). Per germline, CDR1 GTSNPN and CDR2 SVGIG (reference sequence). This CDR3 is 14 amino acids long. V shed 1 base and J shed 4 bases, with 11 bases lying between them. CDR3 residues: CAWSGGARGNTIYF. CDR3 nucleotide sequence: TGTGCCTGGAGTGGGGGGGCGCGGGGAAACACCATATATTTT.

V gene TRBV28 combines with J gene TRBJ2-5, with D hard to call. The ends were cut back, 3 bases at V and 2 bases at J, with 7 bases in the middle. The CDR3 runs to 13 residues. Germline CDR1 MDHEN, CDR2 SYDVKM. CDR3 residues: CASSLGRQETQYF. CDR3 nucleotide sequence: TGTGCCAGCAGTTTGGGCAGGCAAGAGACCCAGTACTTC. The full variable domain, its missing parts supplied by reference TRBV28 and TRBJ2-5, is DVKVTQSSRYLVKRTGEKVFLECVQDMDHENMFWYRQDPGLGLRLIYFSYDVKMKEKGDIPEGYSVSREKKERFSLILESASTNQTSMYLCASSLGRQETQYFGPGTRLLVL.

This clone came up once. V is TRBV14 and J is TRBJ1-1; perhaps TRBD1 as D (6 bases). With 4 bases removed from V and 1 base from J, the gap between germline ends came to 16 bases. The length of the CDR3 is 16 residues. Germline CDR1 and CDR2: SGHDN and FVKESK. The CDR3 loop is CASSLAGTRGNTEAFF. DNA of the CDR3: TGTGCCAGCAGCCTAGCCGGGACAAGGGGGAACACTGAAGCTTTCTTT.

V and J are TRBV7-9 and TRBJ2-7; D is possibly TRBD1 or TRBD2 (5 bases each). Germline assignment: CDR1 SEHNR and CDR2 FQNEAQ (reference sequence). V dropped 4 bases and J dropped 0 bases, with 13 bases sitting between them. The CDR3 has 15 residues. In DNA, the CDR3 is TGTGCCAGCAGCTCAAGGGGACGGGGCTCCTACGAGCAGTACTTC. It encodes CASSSRGRGSYEQYF.

In DNA form, the CDR3 reads TGTGCCAGCAGCCAAGATAGGGCCTCCACTGAAGCTTTCTTT. It translates to CASSQDRASTEAFF. The chain joins TRBV4-2 to TRBJ1-1; D uncertain. The CDR3 contains 14 residues. The V gene lost 0 bases and the J gene lost 4 bases, with 9 bases spanning the gap. Germline V gives CDR1 LGHNA, CDR2 YNFKEQ.

This clone was found once. The CDR3 region has the DNA TGTGCCAGTACTTTCAGGGACGCGGCGTTGGCCAATCAGCCCCAGCATTTT. Protein sequence: CASTFRDAALANQPQHF. The rearrangement joins TRBV19 to TRBJ1-5, with D possibly matching TRBD1 (5 bases). This CDR3 has 17 residues. Germline V gene sequence: CDR1 LNHDA, CDR2 SQIVND (reference sequence). The ends were cut back, 7 bases at V and 3 bases at J, with 22 bases in the middle.

The genes are TRBV11-2 and TRBJ2-7; the match to TRBD2 covers 10 bases. Per the germline V gene, CDR1 is SGHAT and CDR2 is FQNNGV. The J segment lost 2 bases and the V segment lost 0 bases, leaving 4 bases of the junction unmatched. The CDR3 extends over 16 amino acids. The CDR3 DNA sequence: TGTGCCAGCAGCTTAGATAGGAGCGGGGGGGCCTACGAGCAGTACTTC. Translation: CASSLDRSGGAYEQYF.